This T cell receptor beta chain was captured in a study of blood T cell repertoires in COVID-19. The overall study: The study drew acute and convalescent COVID-19 samples from the United States, Italy and Spain. Sources were T cells, B-cell-depleted T cells, or PBMCs; the material itself was cDNA or gDNA.

Under the authors' procedure: Reference gene primer amplification gave nucleated cell count estimates. This table comes from immunoSEQ multiplex PCR, and its TCRdb copy is limited to in-frame clones, with some not included. The DNA was the basis for D and trimming; V, J and clone size are from that table. The table has approximately 130,000 clones, around four fifths seen once. Trimming took 4 bases from V and 7 from J; bases not matched to a gene: 9. The CDR3 runs 15 residues. CDR1 and CDR2 (germline): LNHNV, YYDKDF (reference sequence). V usage is TRBV15 and J usage is TRBJ2-1; 8 bases are shared with TRBD2. The clonotype originates from a human donor in a cohort sampled during active COVID-19. Sequenced sample: peripheral blood. The CDR3: CATSKPGGPLNEQFF. CDR3 in DNA: TGTGCCACCAGCAAACCGGGGGGGCCCCTAAATGAGCAGTTCTTC.